Listed here are 31 T cell receptor beta chains from one sample, sequenced in a study of T cells in Graves' hyperthyroidism and ophthalmopathy. The TCR beta CDR3 regions underwent amplification using RNA transcripts as the source. When the TCR CDR3 underwent first-round RT-PCR, the HTBI primer set was used. TCRdb redid the calling of the multiplex PCR reads with MiXCR, one entry per CDR3 protein. The table records some 580,000 distinct CDR3 sequences, approximately 15% of them present only once. The specimen was blood. The receptors originated from a woman between 40 and 50 years old with Graves' ophthalmopathy.

This clonotype was found many times. The V and J genes are TRBV28 and TRBJ1-1; 12 bases line up with TRBD1. The CDR3 is 14 amino acids. The germline V gene has CDR1 MDHEN and CDR2 SYDVKM. V shed 9 bases, J shed 5 bases, and the junction held 7 bases outside the gene matches. CDR3 in DNA: TGTGCCAGTGGGACAGGGGGCGAGGGGACTGAAGCTTTCTTT. It specifies CASGTGGEGTEAFF.

This clonotype was seen repeatedly, ten times or more. The V gene is TRBV27, the J gene TRBJ1-1; 7 nucleotides line up with TRBD1. This CDR3 has 14 residues. After removal of 7 bases from V and 1 base from J, the junction contained 6 bases not matched to a gene. The germline gives CDR1 MNHEY, CDR2 SMNVEV (reference sequence). The CDR3 nucleotides read TGTGCCAGCACGAGAACAGGGGCGAACACTGAAGCTTTCTTT. This codes for CASTRTGANTEAFF.

The V gene is TRBV7-3, the J gene TRBJ2-1; no firm D call. The CDR3 loop spans 14 amino acids. The V gene lost 5 bases and the J gene lost 8 bases, with 16 bases spanning the gap. The germline V gene encodes CDR1 SGHTA and CDR2 FQGTGA. DNA for the CDR3: TGTGCCAGCAGCCCGACCGGCCACTCGTATGAGCAGTTCTTC. Its translation: CASSPTGHSYEQFF.

The V call is TRBV5-5, the J call TRBJ1-1; no clear D gene. CDR3 length: 14 amino acids. V lost 0 bases and J lost 0, with 6 bases in between. Germline V gene data show CDR1 as SGHKS and CDR2 as YYEKEE (reference sequence). The CDR3 here is CASSLVVVNTEAFF. The CDR3 nucleotides are TGTGCCAGCAGCTTGGTTGTAGTGAACACTGAAGCTTTCTTT.

This clonotype was found many times. The J gene is TRBJ2-3, the V gene TRBV12-3 or TRBV12-4; 12 nucleotides agree with TRBD2. The CDR3 is made up of 19 amino acids. The V segment lost 1 base and the J segment 1 base; nucleotides outside the gene matches: 9. Here the CDR3 DNA reads TGTGCCAGCAGTTTAGTAAATCCGGGACTAGCGGGTCGCACAGATACGCAGTATTTT. Translation gives CASSLVNPGLAGRTDTQYF.

The V gene is TRBV4-1, the J gene TRBJ1-3; the D is unclear. This CDR3 is 15 amino acids long. The V gene lost 4 bases and the J gene lost 0 bases, with 10 bases spanning the gap. Germline values: CDR1 MGHRA, CDR2 YSYEKL. The CDR3 loop is CASSLYPNSGNTIYF. CDR3 DNA: TGCGCCAGCAGCCTATACCCGAACTCTGGAAACACCATATATTTT.

Here the CDR3 reads CASSYNGAGGPSNEQFF. The CDR3 DNA sequence: TGTGCCAGCAGTTACAACGGAGCGGGGGGCCCCAGCAATGAGCAGTTCTTC. V and J are TRBV6-6 and TRBJ2-1; 9 nucleotides line up with TRBD2. The CDR3 consists of 17 residues. With V trimmed by 2 bases and J by 6 bases, 11 bases remained unmatched. From germline, CDR1 is MNHNY and CDR2 SVGAGI (reference sequence).

On this clonotype: This may be a read error: a much more frequent sequence differs by one nucleotide. The V and J genes are TRBV6-2 or TRBV6-3 and TRBJ1-2; D ambiguous. The V end was cut by 6 bases, the J end by 3 bases, with 14 bases between. CDR3 length equals 14 residues. CDR1 is MNHEY and CDR2 is SVGEGT in the germline V gene. The CDR3 DNA follows: TGTGCCAGCAGCCACGAGGAGGACTACTATGGCTACACCTTC. As protein: CASSHEEDYYGYTF.

This clonotype was seen only a few times. The rearrangement links TRBV7-3 to TRBJ2-3; 8 bases agree with TRBD2. CDR3 length: 16 residues. The V gene end was trimmed by 5 bases and the J gene end by 5 bases; junction bases not matched to a gene: 12. Germline-derived CDR1 and CDR2 are SGHTA and FQGTGA. CDR3 coding DNA: TGTGCCAGCAGCCGTAAACCGGGAGGGCCGAAAGATACGCAGTATTTT. It translates to CASSRKPGGPKDTQYF. The full variable domain, with the rest looked up from reference TRBV7-3 and TRBJ2-3, is GAGVSQTPSNKVTEKGKYVELRCDPISGHTALYWYRQSLGQGPEFLIYFQGTGAADDSGLPNDRFFAVRPEGSVSTLKIQRTERGDSAVYLCASSRKPGGPKDTQYFGPGTRLTVL.

Here the CDR3 DNA reads TGTGCCAGCAGCCCCACACGGACAGGGGGTCGCGATGAGCAGTTCTTC. The encoded protein is CASSPTRTGGRDEQFF. The chain uses TRBV28 and TRBJ2-1, with TRBD1 identical over 10 bases. CDR1 and CDR2 from the germline V gene are MDHEN and SYDVKM. This CDR3 has 16 amino acids. Trimming cost V 6 bases and J 8 bases; bases outside gene matches: 13.

The table lists this clonotype with many counts. This sequence joins TRBV11-2 and TRBJ1-2, with unresolved D. Germline V gene sequence: CDR1 SGHAT, CDR2 FQNNGV. CDR3 length equals 12 residues. Deletions cut 4 bases from V and 4 bases from J, with 7 bases between. The CDR3 is CASSSGLYGYTF. Here the CDR3 DNA reads TGTGCCAGCAGCTCCGGCCTCTATGGCTACACCTTC.

This clonotype was counted many times. The chain combines TRBV3-1 with TRBJ1-1; D gene unclear. Trimming removed 0 bases from V and 4 bases from J, with 15 bases in between. CDR3 length: 16 amino acids. The V gene's germline CDR1 is LGHDT and CDR2 YNNKEL (reference sequence). This CDR3 reads CASSQDLSKEGTEAFF. Written as DNA, the CDR3 is TGTGCCAGCAGCCAAGATCTCTCTAAGGAGGGCACTGAAGCTTTCTTT.

This clonotype has only a few counts. The chain links TRBV7-9 to TRBJ2-1, with D possibly being TRBD2 (6 bases). The germline V and J ends were trimmed by 10 bases and 7 bases, with 23 bases remaining between them. Germline V lookup: CDR1 SEHNR, CDR2 FQNEAQ (reference sequence). The CDR3 is 15 residues long. In nucleotides, the CDR3 is TGTGCCACCTCCTCCGGGACTCATCTGAGAAATGAGCAGTTCTTC. It translates to CATSSGTHLRNEQFF.

The sample holds many counts of this clonotype. The chain uses TRBV2 and TRBJ1-1; 7 bases map to TRBD1. CDR1 is SNHLY, CDR2 FYNNEI, per germline. After removal of 1 base from V and 11 bases from J, the junction contained 10 bases not matched to a gene. This CDR3 has 14 residues. The CDR3 DNA sequence: TGTGCCAGCAGTGAAGGACGGACAGGACTTTCGGCTTTCTTT. This gives the protein CASSEGRTGLSAFF.

This clonotype was observed many times. The gene calls are TRBV6-2 or TRBV6-3 and TRBJ1-2; 7 nucleotides agree with TRBD1. Germline lookup yields CDR1 MNHEY and CDR2 SVGEGT. The trim removed 6 bases at V and 0 bases at J, leaving 10 bases unmatched. This CDR3 has 16 amino acids. CDR3 nucleotides: TGTGCCAGCAGCCCACCGACAGGGAGGACTAACTATGGCTACACCTTC. This codes for CASSPPTGRTNYGYTF.

In this sample, this clonotype turned up many times. V and J are TRBV29-1 and TRBJ2-7; 7 bases line up with TRBD1. Germline V lookup: CDR1 SQVTM, CDR2 ANQGSEA. This CDR3 region has 11 residues. V shed 6 bases and J 4 bases; nucleotides not matched to a gene: 3. CDR3 region: CSVGTVYEQYF. CDR3 bases: TGCAGCGTCGGGACAGTATACGAGCAGTACTTC.

This clonotype appeared many times. The V and J genes are TRBV30 and TRBJ2-2, with D unclear. Germline CDR1 is GTSNPN and CDR2 is SVGIG (reference sequence). The length of the CDR3 is 12 residues. V was cut by 4 bases and J by 4 bases, with 7 bases left in between. Here the CDR3 reads CAWKRITGELFF. CDR3 nucleotide sequence: TGTGCCTGGAAGAGGATCACCGGGGAGCTGTTTTTT.

V is TRBV5-5 and J is TRBJ2-5, with TRBD1 as a possible D gene (7 bases). The germline CDR1 and CDR2 sequences are SGHKS and YYEKEE (reference sequence). The CDR3 covers 16 residues. The V and J ends lost 3 bases and 7 bases respectively, with 22 bases between them. The CDR3 spells CASSWGLQGLGGTQYF. For the CDR3, the DNA is TGTGCCAGCAGCTGGGGATTACAGGGGCTGGGAGGGACCCAGTACTTC.

This clonotype was observed a handful of times. The V gene is TRBV29-1, the J gene TRBJ1-1; D remains ambiguous. The germline V and J ends were trimmed by 5 bases and 5 bases, with 9 bases remaining between them. Germline values: CDR1 SQVTM, CDR2 ANQGSEA. The CDR3 sequence is 11 residues long. The CDR3: CSVSEVTEAFF. The CDR3 region has the DNA TGCAGCGTTTCCGAGGTGACTGAAGCTTTCTTT.

The chain links TRBV6-2 or TRBV6-3 to TRBJ2-4; D remains unclear. The length of the CDR3 is 17 residues. CDR1 and CDR2 from the germline V gene are MNHEY and SVGEGT. V dropped 4 bases and J dropped 0 bases, with 16 bases sitting between them. The CDR3 sequence: CASSSPLRNLAKNIQYF. CDR3 nucleotides: TGTGCCAGCAGTTCCCCTCTCAGAAATCTAGCCAAAAACATTCAGTACTTC.

The rearrangement uses TRBV4-1 and TRBJ1-3; D is undetermined. With 4 bases removed from V and 2 bases from J, the gap between germline ends came to 15 bases. Germline lookup yields CDR1 MGHRA and CDR2 YSYEKL. The CDR3 totals 16 residues. The CDR3 DNA follows: TGCGCCAGCAGCCCCTGGGGAGGGCTGGCTGGAAACACCATATATTTT. It is translated as CASSPWGGLAGNTIYF.

In its sample, this clonotype was seen many times. The chain combines TRBV6-1 with TRBJ2-1, with D unresolved. From germline, CDR1 is MNHNS and CDR2 SASEGT. V was clipped by 1 base and J by 9 bases, with 10 bases between them. This CDR3 has 13 residues. CDR3 in DNA: TGTGCCAGCAGTGAAGTCAGAGTGAGTGAGCAGTTCTTC. Protein sequence: CASSEVRVSEQFF.

The chain is built from TRBV15 and TRBJ1-1, with TRBD1 matching over 8 bases. In germline, CDR1 is LNHNV, CDR2 YYDKDF (reference sequence). Trimming removed 9 bases from V and 4 bases from J; junction bases left unmatched: 13. There are 15 residues in the CDR3. The DNA of the CDR3 is TGTGCCACTAACAGACCAGGGGGCAGGAGCACTGAAGCTTTCTTT. Its protein product is CATNRPGGRSTEAFF. Together with reference TRBV15 and TRBJ1-1, the CDR3 gives the full variable domain: DAMVIQNPRYQVTQFGKPVTLSCSQTLNHNVMYWYQQKSSQAPKLLFHYYDKDFNNEADTPDNFQSRRPNTSFCFLDIRSPGLGDTAMYLCATNRPGGRSTEAFFGQGTRLTVV.

The V gene is TRBV5-4, the J gene TRBJ2-7; 11 nucleotides align to TRBD2. The CDR3 is 15 residues long. Germline trimming cut 3 bases from V and 6 bases from J; bases unmatched to any gene: 8. The germline gives CDR1 SGHNT, CDR2 YYREEE (reference sequence). CDR3 bases: TGTGCCAGCAGCTCACTAGCGGGAGAACGCCCCGAGCAGTACTTC. It is translated as CASSSLAGERPEQYF.

This clonotype has more than one count but fewer than ten. The genes are TRBV7-3 and TRBJ2-3, with TRBD1 matching 8 bases. The CDR3 runs 14 residues. The germline gives CDR1 SGHTA, CDR2 FQGTGA. V lost 2 bases to trimming and J lost 6 bases; unmatched junction nucleotides: 4. The CDR3 protein is CASSLSGGEDTQYF. Written as DNA, the CDR3 is TGTGCCAGCAGCTTATCAGGGGGCGAGGATACGCAGTATTTT.

At least ten counts were recorded for this clonotype. The V and J genes are TRBV28 and TRBJ1-1; a possible D gene is TRBD1 (6 bases). Germline values: CDR1 MDHEN, CDR2 SYDVKM. This CDR3 comprises 12 residues. Trimming took off 8 bases at V and 5 bases at J, with 12 bases between the two ends. The CDR3 DNA reads as TGTGCCAGCCAAGCAGGGGTGACTGAAGCTTTCTTT. Translated, it gives CASQAGVTEAFF.

This clonotype appeared a few times. The chain has TRBV18 and TRBJ2-1; D ambiguous. Germline CDR1 KGHSH, CDR2 LQKENI. This CDR3 has 16 residues. V lost 0 bases to trimming and J lost 0 bases, with 9 bases between them. CDR3 coding DNA: TGTGCCAGCTCACCACCGGGCCAGAGCTCCTACAATGAGCAGTTCTTC. Its protein product is CASSPPGQSSYNEQFF.

V is TRBV27 and J is TRBJ2-1; 11 bases are a match to TRBD1. The CDR3 has 15 residues. V lost 6 bases and J lost 7; bases outside the gene matches: 8. Germline loops: CDR1 MNHEY, CDR2 SMNVEV (reference sequence). This CDR3 reads CASRGRTGGRNEQFF. CDR3 nucleotide sequence: TGTGCCAGCAGAGGTAGGACAGGGGGCAGGAATGAGCAGTTCTTC.

The V call is TRBV4-1, the J call TRBJ2-7; D unresolved. The germline V gene has CDR1 MGHRA and CDR2 YSYEKL. The CDR3 has 15 residues. Between the trimmed V and J ends, which lost 4 bases and 6 bases, there was a span of 19 bases. The CDR3 loop is CASSRGTPSLPEQYF. In nucleotides, the CDR3 is TGCGCCAGCAGCCGGGGAACTCCAAGTCTTCCCGAGCAGTACTTC.

The sample holds many counts of this clonotype. The chain's CDR3 is CASSDDTNQPQHF. CDR3 DNA: TGTGCCAGCAGTGACGACACCAATCAGCCCCAGCATTTT. The V gene is TRBV2, the J gene TRBJ1-5, with D unclear. V was cut by 3 bases and J by 3 bases, with 6 bases left in between. Germline lookup yields CDR1 SNHLY and CDR2 FYNNEI. This CDR3 spans 13 amino acids.

V gene TRBV3-1 combines with J gene TRBJ2-2; maybe TRBD1 (6 bases). The CDR3 covers 16 residues. V was cut by 0 bases and J by 2 bases, with 10 bases left in between. Germline V CDR1 and CDR2: LGHDT, YNNKEL (reference sequence). The CDR3, as DNA: TGTGCCAGCAGCCAAGACGAGGGACAAAACACCGGGGAGCTGTTTTTT. It yields the protein CASSQDEGQNTGELFF.